The subject of this entry is one T cell receptor (beta chain). Its antigen remains unknown. Isolated per sample were at least 7 million PBMCs. The source of the sample is a study of blood T cells in healthy people across ages. General study findings and limits: There were more naive CD4+ cells and higher diversity in long-lived donors than in aged donors.

PCR was performed a second time for about 6 to 12 cycles using a sample-barcoded 5' primer and a J-beta primer mix. TCRdb processed the 5' RACE reads anew with MiXCR; each CDR3 protein has one entry. The sample has 750,000 or so distinct CDR3 sequences, 20% to 30% seen once. The CDR3 is 15 amino acids. The V end was cut by 3 bases, the J end by 0 bases, with 14 bases between. Germline CDR1 is DFQATT and CDR2 is SNEGSKA (reference sequence). This same sample was also taken into another study, of T cells of mothers and their children.

Sequencing was carried out using blood. The TCR sequence derives from a boy aged 5 to 17 in good health. The rearrangement uses TRBV20-1 and TRBJ1-2; D is perhaps TRBD1 (5 bases). CDR3 protein: CSARRGAAANYGYTF. The CDR3 bases are TGCAGTGCTAGGCGGGGCGCTGCAGCTAACTATGGCTACACCTTC.